These T cell receptor beta chains were read from a single sample in a study of T-cell reconstitution after alpha-beta-depleted transplantation in children. TCRdb independently ran MiXCR on the PCR reads; one entry per CDR3 protein. Here the sample spans about 610,000 distinct CDR3 sequences, approximately 10% being singletons. Sequencing was performed on PBMCs from the stem cell graft donor, taken from the stem cell graft. The receptor source for this set is a human donor who donated a stem cell graft to a child with acute myeloid leukemia. Each CDR3 is given with its conserved first and last residue. Fields, in order: V gene, clone size, D gene, CDR3 length, J gene, CDR3 DNA, CDR3 protein. A D gene is named only where the DNA matches it firmly. Some rows mark clone size as missing; the rest say once, few, many or name a class of expanded clone.

>TRBV28|NA|TRBD1|15|TRBJ1-3
TGTGCCAGCAGTTTCACGACAGGGACTGGAAACACCATATATTTT
CASSFTTGTGNTIYF
>TRBV20-1|NA|TRBD2|15|TRBJ2-5
TGCAGTGCTAGTCGGGAGCTAGCGGGAGGAGAGACCCAGTACTTC
CSASRELAGGETQYF
>TRBV6-2/TRBV6-3|few|TRBD1|17|TRBJ2-1
TGTGCCAGCAGTCCTTATTTATCCGGGACAGGGTTCAATGAGCAGTTCTTC
CASSPYLSGTGFNEQFF
>TRBV20-1|NA|NA|13|TRBJ1-1
TGCAGTGCTAGGGAAGACACGAACACTGAAGCTTTCTTT
CSAREDTNTEAFF
>TRBV13|few|TRBD2|19|TRBJ2-3
TGTGCCAGCTCACGGAGGACTAGCGGGACCAGACTTTACACAGATACGCAGTATTTT
CASSRRTSGTRLYTDTQYF
>TRBV20-1|NA|NA|15|TRBJ2-5
TGCAGTGCTAGTATGGGGGGGGCGGGCCAAGAGACCCAGTACTTC
CSASMGGAGQETQYF
>TRBV12-3/TRBV12-4|NA|NA|11|TRBJ2-1
TGTGCCAGCAGCCCCTCCGTCGAGCAGTTCTTC
CASSPSVEQFF
>TRBV12-3/TRBV12-4|few|NA|15|TRBJ1-6
TGTGCCAGCAGTTACCTGGCGGGGGTTGATTCACCCCTCCACTTT
CASSYLAGVDSPLHF
>TRBV3-1|NA|NA|13|TRBJ2-1
TGTGCCAGCAGCCAAGCCTCATGGCATGAGCAGTTCTTC
CASSQASWHEQFF
>TRBV20-1|NA|NA|13|TRBJ2-7
TGCAGTGGCCCCCGGCTAGGTGACGGCGAGCAGTACTTC
CSGPRLGDGEQYF
>TRBV3-1|NA|NA|15|TRBJ2-2
TGTGCCAGCAGCTTCCGACAGGCGAACACCGGGGAGCTGTTTTTT
CASSFRQANTGELFF
>TRBV20-1|NA|NA|13|TRBJ1-1
TGCACCCCCGGACGGGGGTTATCCACTGAAGCTTTCTTT
CTPGRGLSTEAFF
>TRBV25-1|NA|TRBD1|14|TRBJ2-7
TGTGCCAGCATGTTGGGACAGGGGGCCTACGAGCAGTACTTC
CASMLGQGAYEQYF
>TRBV15|many|NA|12|TRBJ2-1
TGTGCCACCAGCAGAGACAGGGCTGAGCAGTTCTTC
CATSRDRAEQFF
>TRBV7-8|few|NA|14|TRBJ1-1
TGTGCCAGCAGCTTACGGGCAGCGAACACTGAAGCTTTCTTT
CASSLRAANTEAFF
>TRBV29-1|NA|TRBD1|11|TRBJ1-2
TGCAGCGTCAGACAGGGGCATGGCTACACCTTC
CSVRQGHGYTF
>TRBV20-1|few|TRBD1|15|TRBJ2-1
TGCAGTGCTAGAGATTTAACAGGGGCTAACAATGAGCAGTTCTTC
CSARDLTGANNEQFF
>TRBV20-1|NA|TRBD2|15|TRBJ2-1
TGCAGTGCTAGAGACCTAGCGGTAACCTACAATGAGCAGTTCTTC
CSARDLAVTYNEQFF
>TRBV5-1|NA|TRBD2|15|TRBJ2-7
TGCGCCAGCAGCTCGGGACTAGCGACAGTCTACGAGCAGTACTTC
CASSSGLATVYEQYF
>TRBV15|NA|TRBD1|15|TRBJ1-1
TGTGCCACCAGCGGAATCGACAGGGGGAGAGGTGAAGCTTTCTTT
CATSGIDRGRGEAFF
>TRBV20-1|few|TRBD2|19|TRBJ2-7
TGCAGTGCTAGAGCTCCTCCTAGCGGGAGGGATCTACGCTCCTACGAGCAGTACTTC
CSARAPPSGRDLRSYEQYF
>TRBV20-1|few|NA|12|TRBJ2-7
TGCAGTGCTAGAGTTTGGGAGGACGAGCAGTACTTC
CSARVWEDEQYF
>TRBV3-1|few|NA|15|TRBJ2-7
TGTGCCAGCAGCCCCGGAGCGCCAACCTCCTACGAGCAGTACTTC
CASSPGAPTSYEQYF
>TRBV3-1|NA|NA|14|TRBJ2-2
TGTGCCAGCAGCCAAGATGCAGATGCCGGGGAGCTGTTTTTT
CASSQDADAGELFF
>TRBV20-1|many|TRBD2|16|TRBJ2-1
TGCAGTGCTTCCCTCCAGACTAGCGGGAGGGAGTTCGAGCAGTTCTTC
CSASLQTSGREFEQFF
>TRBV6-2/TRBV6-3|NA|TRBD1|15|TRBJ2-1
TGTGCCAGCAGTAGACAGGGAAATTCCTACAATGAGCAGTTCTTC
CASSRQGNSYNEQFF
>TRBV6-2/TRBV6-3|few|NA|12|TRBJ2-1
TGTGCCAGCACCCACGGGGGCAATGAGCAGTTCTTC
CASTHGGNEQFF
>TRBV7-9|NA|NA|15|TRBJ1-4
TGTGCCAGCAGCCCCCCCGGGGCCGGCGGTGAAAAACTGTTTTTT
CASSPPGAGGEKLFF
>TRBV20-1|many|NA|15|TRBJ2-1
TGCAGTGCTAGAGATGGGCGGGAACCCTACAATGAGCAGTTCTTC
CSARDGREPYNEQFF
>TRBV6-8|few|NA|17|TRBJ1-5
TGTGCCAGCAGTCTTCCAGGACAAAAGCGTAGCAATCAGCCCCAGCATTTT
CASSLPGQKRSNQPQHF
>TRBV6-2/TRBV6-3|few|NA|12|TRBJ1-1
TGTGCCAGCAGTTGGGGCTCCACTGAAGCTTTCTTT
CASSWGSTEAFF
>TRBV12-3/TRBV12-4|once|NA|15|TRBJ1-1
TGTGCCGGCAGTTTAAGTATCGGGACGGAGACTGAAGCTTTCTTT
CAGSLSIGTETEAFF
>TRBV12-3/TRBV12-4|many|NA|15|TRBJ2-4
TGTGCCAGCAGCCACACAGGGACAGCCAAAAACATTCAGTACTTC
CASSHTGTAKNIQYF
>TRBV20-1|NA|NA|14|TRBJ2-7
TGCAGTGCTAGGCCGACAGGGCTCGGGGGGGAGCAGTACTTC
CSARPTGLGGEQYF
>TRBV4-1|few|TRBD1|19|TRBJ2-4
TGCGCCAGCAGCCAAGACACGGGACAGGGGATCTTAGCCAAAAACATTCAGTACTTC
CASSQDTGQGILAKNIQYF
>TRBV20-1|NA|TRBD1|16|TRBJ1-2
TGCAGTGCTAGACAGGGGGCGAACCGTCCTAACTATGGCTACACCTTC
CSARQGANRPNYGYTF
>TRBV7-9|many|NA|15|TRBJ1-1
TGTGCCAGCAGCTTTCCCGGGGAATCTGGCACTGAAGCTTTCTTT
CASSFPGESGTEAFF
>TRBV10-3|few|TRBD1|13|TRBJ2-7
TGTGCCAAAGGACAGGGGAGCACCTACGAGCAGTACTTC
CAKGQGSTYEQYF
>TRBV6-1|few|TRBD2|15|TRBJ2-1
TGTGCCAGCAACCTACTAGCGGGGGTATACAATGAGCAGTTCTTC
CASNLLAGVYNEQFF
>TRBV12-3/TRBV12-4|many|NA|14|TRBJ2-6
TGTGCCAGCACCTGGACAGCTGGGGCCAACGTCCTGACTTTC
CASTWTAGANVLTF
>TRBV6-5|NA|NA|14|TRBJ1-1
TGTGCCAGCAGGCCCCTGACAGCGAACACTGAAGCTTTCTTT
CASRPLTANTEAFF
>TRBV10-3|NA|NA|15|TRBJ2-1
TGTGCCATCAGTGGAGCTACTAGCCTCCAGAATGAGCAGTTCTTC
CAISGATSLQNEQFF
>TRBV12-5|many|TRBD1|17|TRBJ2-2
TGTGCTAGTGGTACCGGGACAGGGGGCATCGGGACCGGGGAGCTGTTTTTT
CASGTGTGGIGTGELFF
>TRBV20-1|many|TRBD2|13|TRBJ2-3
TGCAGTGCTAGGACTAGCGGCGCAGATACGCAGTATTTT
CSARTSGADTQYF
>TRBV6-4|NA|TRBD2|15|TRBJ2-1
TGTGCCAGCAGTGACTCTAGCGGGGGGGGGAATGAGCAGTTCTTC
CASSDSSGGGNEQFF
>TRBV29-1|NA|NA|13|TRBJ2-1
TGCAGCGTCAGCCAGGGAGTTTGGAATGAGCAGTTCTTC
CSVSQGVWNEQFF
>TRBV12-3/TRBV12-4|many|TRBD2|14|TRBJ2-1
TGTGCCAGCAGTTTAGCTAGCGGGAGGGATGAGCAGTTCTTC
CASSLASGRDEQFF
>TRBV7-2|NA|NA|12|TRBJ2-1
TGTGCCAGCAGCCCGGGACGAAATGAGCAGTTCTTC
CASSPGRNEQFF
>TRBV20-1|few|NA|16|TRBJ1-1
TGCAGTGCTAGACCACCTGTCGTGACGGAGAACACTGAAGCTTTCTTT
CSARPPVVTENTEAFF
>TRBV20-1|many|NA|12|TRBJ2-3
TGCAGTGCTAGCCTAGCGTCAGATACGCAGTATTTT
CSASLASDTQYF
>TRBV20-1|NA|NA|13|TRBJ1-4
TGCAGTGCTAGGAGAGGGCGCGGTGAAAAACTGTTTTTT
CSARRGRGEKLFF
>TRBV12-3/TRBV12-4|many|NA|15|TRBJ2-1
TGTGCCAGCAGGTTCTTTGGGGCCCAGAACAATGAGCAGTTCTTC
CASRFFGAQNNEQFF
>TRBV30|NA|NA|13|TRBJ1-2
TGTGCCTGGACGTTCGGGGGGGTAAATGGCTACACCTTC
CAWTFGGVNGYTF
>TRBV5-1|many|TRBD1|14|TRBJ1-5
TGCGCCAGCAGCCCGGGACAGCGGGATCAGCCCCAGCATTTT
CASSPGQRDQPQHF
>TRBV27|many|TRBD2|12|TRBJ2-7
TGTGCCAGCAGTAGTCCCGGACTAGCGATGAACTTC
CASSSPGLAMNF
>TRBV24-1|few|NA|12|TRBJ2-2
TGTGCCACCAGTGATTTCGCCGGGGAGCTGTTTTTT
CATSDFAGELFF
>TRBV24-1|NA|NA|16|TRBJ2-3
TGTGCCACCAGTGATAGTACAGGAAGGGGCACAGATACGCAGTATTTT
CATSDSTGRGTDTQYF
>TRBV28|few|TRBD1|14|TRBJ1-2
TGTGCCAGTACCCTACTAGGGGGCAACTATGGCTACACCTTC
CASTLLGGNYGYTF
>TRBV29-1|many|TRBD1|15|TRBJ2-7
TGCAGCGTCAACGCCGGACAGGGAATTAACTACGAGCAGTACTTC
CSVNAGQGINYEQYF
>TRBV20-1|few|TRBD2|16|TRBJ2-4
TGCAGTGCTGGGCCTAGCGGGAGGGAACTGAAAAACATTCAGTACTTC
CSAGPSGRELKNIQYF